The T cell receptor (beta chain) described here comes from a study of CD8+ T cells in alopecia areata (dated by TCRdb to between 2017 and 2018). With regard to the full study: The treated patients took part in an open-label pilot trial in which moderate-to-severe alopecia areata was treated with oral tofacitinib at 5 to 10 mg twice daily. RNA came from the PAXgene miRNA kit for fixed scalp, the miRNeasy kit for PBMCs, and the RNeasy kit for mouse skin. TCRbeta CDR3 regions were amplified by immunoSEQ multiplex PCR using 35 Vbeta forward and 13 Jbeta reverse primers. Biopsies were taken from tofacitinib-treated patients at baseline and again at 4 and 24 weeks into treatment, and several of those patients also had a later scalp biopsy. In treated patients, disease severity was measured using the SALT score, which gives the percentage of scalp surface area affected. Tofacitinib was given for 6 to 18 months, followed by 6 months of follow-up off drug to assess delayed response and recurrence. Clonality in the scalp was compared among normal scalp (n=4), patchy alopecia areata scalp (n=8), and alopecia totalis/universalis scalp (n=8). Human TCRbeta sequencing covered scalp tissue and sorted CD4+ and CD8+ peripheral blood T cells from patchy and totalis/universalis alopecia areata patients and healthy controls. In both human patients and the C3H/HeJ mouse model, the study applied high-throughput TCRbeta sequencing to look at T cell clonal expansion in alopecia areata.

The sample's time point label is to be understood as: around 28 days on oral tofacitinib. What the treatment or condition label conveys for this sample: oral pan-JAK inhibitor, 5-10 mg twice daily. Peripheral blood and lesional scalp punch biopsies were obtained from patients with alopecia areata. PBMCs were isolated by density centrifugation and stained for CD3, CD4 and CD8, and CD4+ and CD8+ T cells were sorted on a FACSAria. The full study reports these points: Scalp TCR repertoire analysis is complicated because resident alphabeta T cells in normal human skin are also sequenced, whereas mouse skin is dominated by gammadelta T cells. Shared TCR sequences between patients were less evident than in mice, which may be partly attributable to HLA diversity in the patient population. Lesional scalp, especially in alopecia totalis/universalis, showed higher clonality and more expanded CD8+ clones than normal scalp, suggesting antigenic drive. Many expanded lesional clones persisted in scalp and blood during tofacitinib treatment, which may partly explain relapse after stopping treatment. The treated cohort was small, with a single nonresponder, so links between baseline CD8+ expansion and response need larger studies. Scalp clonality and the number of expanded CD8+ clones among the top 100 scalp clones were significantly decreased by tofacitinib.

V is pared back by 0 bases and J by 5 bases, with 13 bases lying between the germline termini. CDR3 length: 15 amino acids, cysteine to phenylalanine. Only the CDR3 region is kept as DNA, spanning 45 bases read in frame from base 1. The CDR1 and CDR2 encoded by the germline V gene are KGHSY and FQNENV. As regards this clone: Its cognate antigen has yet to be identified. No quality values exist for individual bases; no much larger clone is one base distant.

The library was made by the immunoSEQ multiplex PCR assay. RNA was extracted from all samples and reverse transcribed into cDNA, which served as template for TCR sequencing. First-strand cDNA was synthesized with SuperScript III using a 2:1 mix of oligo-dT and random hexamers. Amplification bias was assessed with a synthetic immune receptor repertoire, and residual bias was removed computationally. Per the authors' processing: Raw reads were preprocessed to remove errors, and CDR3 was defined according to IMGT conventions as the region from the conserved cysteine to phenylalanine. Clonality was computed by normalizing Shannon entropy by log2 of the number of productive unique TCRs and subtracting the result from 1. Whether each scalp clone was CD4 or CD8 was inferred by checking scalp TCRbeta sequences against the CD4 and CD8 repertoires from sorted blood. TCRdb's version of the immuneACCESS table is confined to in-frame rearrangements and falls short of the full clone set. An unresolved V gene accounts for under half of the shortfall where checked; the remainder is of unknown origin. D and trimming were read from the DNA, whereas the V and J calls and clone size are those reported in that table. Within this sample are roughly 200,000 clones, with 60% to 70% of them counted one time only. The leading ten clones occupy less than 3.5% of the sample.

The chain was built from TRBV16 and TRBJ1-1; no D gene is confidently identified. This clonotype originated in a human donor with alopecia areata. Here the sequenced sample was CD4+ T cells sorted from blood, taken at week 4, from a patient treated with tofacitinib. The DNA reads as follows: TGTGCCAGCAGCCAATCGGGTCAGCGGGTAACTGAAGCTTTCTTT. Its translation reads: CASSQSGQRVTEAFF.